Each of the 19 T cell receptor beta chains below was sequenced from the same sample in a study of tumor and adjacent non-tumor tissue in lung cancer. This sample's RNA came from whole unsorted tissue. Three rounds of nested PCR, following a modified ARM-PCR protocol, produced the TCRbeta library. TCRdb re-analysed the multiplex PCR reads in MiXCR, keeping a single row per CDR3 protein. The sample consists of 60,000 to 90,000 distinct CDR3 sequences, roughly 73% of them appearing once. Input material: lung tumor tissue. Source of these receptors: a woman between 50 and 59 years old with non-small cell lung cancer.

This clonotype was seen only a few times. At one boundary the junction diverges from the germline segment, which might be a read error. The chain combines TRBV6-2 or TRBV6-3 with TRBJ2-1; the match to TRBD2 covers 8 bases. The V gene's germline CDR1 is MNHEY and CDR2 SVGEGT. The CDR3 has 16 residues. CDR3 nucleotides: TGTGTCAGCAGTTACGGGCGGGAGGCCTCGTACAATGAGCAGTTCTTC. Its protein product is CVSSYGREASYNEQFF.

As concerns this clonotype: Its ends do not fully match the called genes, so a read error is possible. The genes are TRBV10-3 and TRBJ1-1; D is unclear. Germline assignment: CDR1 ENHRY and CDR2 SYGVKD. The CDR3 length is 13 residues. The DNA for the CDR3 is TGTGCCATCAGGGAGATAACGAACACCGAAGCTTTCTTT. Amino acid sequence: CAIREITNTEAFF.

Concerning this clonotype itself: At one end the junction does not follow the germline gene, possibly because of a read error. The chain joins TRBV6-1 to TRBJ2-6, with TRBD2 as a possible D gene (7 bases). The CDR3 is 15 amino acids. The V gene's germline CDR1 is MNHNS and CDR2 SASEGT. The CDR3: CAGGGGHSGPNVLTF. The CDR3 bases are TGTGCCGGCGGCGGGGGACATAGTGGGCCCAACGTCCTGACTTTC.

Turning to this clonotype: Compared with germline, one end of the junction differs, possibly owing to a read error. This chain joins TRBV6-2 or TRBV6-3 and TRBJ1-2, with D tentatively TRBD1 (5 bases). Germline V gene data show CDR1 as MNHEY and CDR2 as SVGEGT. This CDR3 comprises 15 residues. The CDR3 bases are TGTGCCAGCAGTTACGTACGGGGCGAGTCCAATAGCCACTCCTTC. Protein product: CASSYVRGESNSHSF.

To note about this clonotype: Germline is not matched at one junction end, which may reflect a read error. DNA of the CDR3: TGTGCCAGCAGGCAAGACCTCACTAGCGATCAGTCCCAGCATTTT. This gives the protein CASRQDLTSDQSQHF. The chain links TRBV4-2 to TRBJ1-5; D is unclear. The length of the CDR3 is 15 residues. CDR1 and CDR2 from the germline V gene are LGHNA and YNFKEQ.

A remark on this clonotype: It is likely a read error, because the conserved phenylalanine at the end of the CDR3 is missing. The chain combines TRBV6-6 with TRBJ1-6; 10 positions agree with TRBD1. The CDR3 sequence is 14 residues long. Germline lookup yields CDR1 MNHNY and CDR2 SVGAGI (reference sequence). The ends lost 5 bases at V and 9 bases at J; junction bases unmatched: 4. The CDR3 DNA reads TGTGCCAGCAGTCAGGGACAGGGGTTTTCACCCCTCCACTCC. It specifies CASSQGQGFSPLHS.

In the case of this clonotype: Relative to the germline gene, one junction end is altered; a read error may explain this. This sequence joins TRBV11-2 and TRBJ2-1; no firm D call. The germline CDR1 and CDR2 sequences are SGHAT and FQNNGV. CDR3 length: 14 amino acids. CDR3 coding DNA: TGTGCCAGCTGCTTCGGCAGTTCCGACAATGAGCAGTTCTTC. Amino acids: CASCFGSSDNEQFF.

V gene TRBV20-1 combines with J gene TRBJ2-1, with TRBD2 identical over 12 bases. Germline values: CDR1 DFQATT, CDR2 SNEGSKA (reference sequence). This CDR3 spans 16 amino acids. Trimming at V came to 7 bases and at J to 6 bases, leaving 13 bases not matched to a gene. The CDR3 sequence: CSVSLGTSGWINEQFF. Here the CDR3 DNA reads TGCAGTGTTAGCCTAGGGACTAGCGGGTGGATCAATGAGCAGTTCTTC.

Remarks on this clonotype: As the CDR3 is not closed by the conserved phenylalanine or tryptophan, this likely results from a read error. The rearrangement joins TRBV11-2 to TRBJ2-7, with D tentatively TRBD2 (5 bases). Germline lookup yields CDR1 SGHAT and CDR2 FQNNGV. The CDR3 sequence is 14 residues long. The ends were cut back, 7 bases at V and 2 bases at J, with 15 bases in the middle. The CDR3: CASNLTDSAYEQYI. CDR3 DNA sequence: TGTGCCAGCAACCTGACGGACTCTGCCTACGAGCAGTACATC.

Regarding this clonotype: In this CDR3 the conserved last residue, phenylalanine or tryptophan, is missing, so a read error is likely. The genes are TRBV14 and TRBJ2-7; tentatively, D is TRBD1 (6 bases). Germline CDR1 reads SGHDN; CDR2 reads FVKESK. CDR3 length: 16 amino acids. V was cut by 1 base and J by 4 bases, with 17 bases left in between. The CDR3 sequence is CASSQGPAQGKYEQYI. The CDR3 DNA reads TGTGCCAGCAGCCAAGGGCCGGCACAGGGCAAGTACGAGCAGTACATC.

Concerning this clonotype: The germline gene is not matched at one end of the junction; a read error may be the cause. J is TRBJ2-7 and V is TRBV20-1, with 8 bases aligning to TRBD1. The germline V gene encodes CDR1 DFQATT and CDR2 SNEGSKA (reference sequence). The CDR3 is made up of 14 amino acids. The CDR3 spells CSVRDRRSSYEQYF. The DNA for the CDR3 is TGCAGTGTTAGGGACAGGAGGAGCTCCTACGAGCAGTACTTT.

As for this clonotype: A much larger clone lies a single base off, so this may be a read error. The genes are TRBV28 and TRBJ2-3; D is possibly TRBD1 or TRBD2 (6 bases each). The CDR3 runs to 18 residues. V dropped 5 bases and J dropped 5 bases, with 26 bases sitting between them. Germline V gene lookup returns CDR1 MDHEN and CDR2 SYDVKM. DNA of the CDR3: TGTGCCAGCAGTCCTGCCCCTTACCGGGGGCTCCGCAAAGATACGCAGTATTTT. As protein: CASSPAPYRGLRKDTQYF. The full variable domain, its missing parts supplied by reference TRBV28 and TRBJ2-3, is DVKVTQSSRYLVKRTGEKVFLECVQDMDHENMFWYRQDPGLGLRLIYFSYDVKMKEKGDIPEGYSVSREKKERFSLILESASTNQTSMYLCASSPAPYRGLRKDTQYFGPGTRLTVL.

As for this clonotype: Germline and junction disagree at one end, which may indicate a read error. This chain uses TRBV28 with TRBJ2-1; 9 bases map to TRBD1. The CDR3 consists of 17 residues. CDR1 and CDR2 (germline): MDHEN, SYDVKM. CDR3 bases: TGTGCCAGCAGTCCATCACAGGGGGCGCCAGGTTTAAATGAGCATTTCTTC. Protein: CASSPSQGAPGLNEHFF.

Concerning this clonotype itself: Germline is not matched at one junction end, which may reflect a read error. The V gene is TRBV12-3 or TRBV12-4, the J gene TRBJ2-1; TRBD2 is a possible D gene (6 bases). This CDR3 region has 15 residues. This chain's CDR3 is CVSSLSDGRHNEQLF. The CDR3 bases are TGTGTCAGCAGTTTATCCGACGGGAGACACAATGAGCAGCTCTTC.

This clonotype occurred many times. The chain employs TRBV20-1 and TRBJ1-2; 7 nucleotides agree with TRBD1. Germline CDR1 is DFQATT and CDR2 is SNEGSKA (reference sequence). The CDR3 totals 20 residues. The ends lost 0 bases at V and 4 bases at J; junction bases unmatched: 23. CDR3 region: CSARDRGERDRSPGGYGYTF. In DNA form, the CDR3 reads TGCAGTGCTAGAGATAGGGGTGAACGGGACCGGAGTCCAGGGGGCTATGGCTACACCTTC.

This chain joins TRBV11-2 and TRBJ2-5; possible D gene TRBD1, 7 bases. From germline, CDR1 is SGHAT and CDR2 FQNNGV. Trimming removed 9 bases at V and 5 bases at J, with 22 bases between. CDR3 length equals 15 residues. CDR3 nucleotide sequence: TGTGCCAGTGGCTCGTCCGGGAGAGGGGGCGAGACCCAGTACTTC. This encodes CASGSSGRGGETQYF.

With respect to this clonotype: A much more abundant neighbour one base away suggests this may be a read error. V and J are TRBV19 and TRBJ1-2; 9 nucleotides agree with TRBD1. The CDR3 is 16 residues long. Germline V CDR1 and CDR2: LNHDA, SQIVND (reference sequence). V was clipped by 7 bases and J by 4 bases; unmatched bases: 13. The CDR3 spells CASTTQAQGAGYGYTF. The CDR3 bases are TGTGCCAGTACCACCCAGGCACAGGGGGCAGGCTATGGCTACACCTTC.

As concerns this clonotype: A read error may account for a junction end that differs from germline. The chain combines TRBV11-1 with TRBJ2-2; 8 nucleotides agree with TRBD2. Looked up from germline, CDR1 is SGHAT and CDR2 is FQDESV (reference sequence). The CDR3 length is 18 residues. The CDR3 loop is CASSVAVSGSYNTGELFF. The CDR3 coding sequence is TGTGCCAGCAGCGTAGCTGTCAGCGGGAGTTACAACACCGGGGAACTGTTTTTT.

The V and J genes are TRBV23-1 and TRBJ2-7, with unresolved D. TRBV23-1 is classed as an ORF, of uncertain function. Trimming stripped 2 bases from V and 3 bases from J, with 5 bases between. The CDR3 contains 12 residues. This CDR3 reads CASSQIHYEQYF. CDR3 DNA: TGCGCCAGCAGTCAAATCCACTACGAGCAGTACTTC.